These T cell receptor beta chains were read from a single sample in a study of blood T cells in healthy people across ages. Via MiXCR, TCRdb re-called the 5' RACE reads, giving one row per CDR3 protein. The data contain 600,000 or so distinct CDR3 sequences, approximately 30% of them seen just once; the ten biggest clones take up about 15%. The sample consisted of blood. These receptors came from an elderly woman in good health. Each CDR3 is given with its conserved first and last residue. The D gene is left open where the match is weak. Clone size is stated in some rows and not others, as once, few, many or a class when expanded.

cdr3_aa,cdr3_nt,d_call,v_call,clone_size,j_call
CASSEDRRYTF,TGTGCCAGCAGCGAAGACAGGCGTTACACCTTC,.,TRBV3-1,many,TRBJ1-2
CASSLGAGVYNEQYF,TGTGCCAGCAGCTTAGGTGCAGGGGTATACAATGAGCAGTACTTC,.,TRBV7-3,.,TRBJ2-7
CASSPLAGGNIQYF,TGTGCCAGCAGTCCACTAGCGGGGGGAAACATTCAGTACTTC,TRBD2,TRBV28,.,TRBJ2-4
CSARTGLIATNEKLFF,TGCAGTGCCCGGACAGGCCTCATCGCAACTAATGAAAAACTGTTTTTT,TRBD1,TRBV20-1,.,TRBJ1-4
CASSVGIGTQYNEQFF,TGTGCCAGCAGCGTAGGTATAGGGACCCAGTACAATGAGCAGTTCTTC,.,TRBV9,many,TRBJ2-1
CAWSPRRSGEQFF,TGTGCCTGGAGTCCTAGGAGGAGTGGCGAGCAGTTCTTC,.,TRBV30,few,TRBJ2-1
CSVGRNEQFF,TGCAGCGTTGGTAGGAATGAGCAGTTCTTC,.,TRBV29-1,many,TRBJ2-1
CASLAGVGETQYF,TGTGCCAGCCTAGCGGGGGTAGGAGAGACCCAGTACTTC,TRBD2,TRBV3-1,.,TRBJ2-5
CSVERGTNEQYF,TGCAGCGTTGAGAGAGGGACCAACGAGCAGTACTTC,.,TRBV29-1,many,TRBJ2-7
CASGRGQPQHF,TGTGCCAGCGGGCGAGGTCAGCCCCAGCATTTT,.,TRBV6-5,many,TRBJ1-5
CASSFGPGLAGAEQFF,TGCGCCAGCAGCTTTGGCCCCGGACTAGCGGGGGCTGAGCAGTTCTTC,TRBD2,TRBV5-1,many,TRBJ2-1
CASSQDERVAGYTF,TGCGCCAGCAGCCAAGATGAGAGGGTGGCTGGCTACACCTTC,.,TRBV4-1,many,TRBJ1-2
CASSSQVSYEQYF,TGTGCCAGCAGCTCACAGGTCAGCTACGAGCAGTACTTC,.,TRBV7-2,many,TRBJ2-7
CASSLRNPETQYF,TGTGCCAGCAGCTTAAGGAACCCGGAGACCCAGTACTTC,.,TRBV7-9,many,TRBJ2-5
CASSLGTGSYYGYTF,TGTGCCAGCAGCTTAGGGACAGGGTCTTACTATGGCTACACCTTC,TRBD1,TRBV7-9,many,TRBJ1-2
CASSSGTLRTEAFF,TGTGCCAGCAGCTCAGGGACTTTGAGGACTGAAGCTTTCTTT,.,TRBV7-8,.,TRBJ1-1
CASKEENYGYTF,TGTGCCAGCAAGGAGGAGAACTATGGCTACACCTTC,.,TRBV6-6,many,TRBJ1-2
CASSQAIADHRSDTQYF,TGTGCCAGCAGCCAGGCCATAGCGGACCACCGGAGCGATACGCAGTATTTT,.,TRBV4-2,many,TRBJ2-3
CASSPDRGQNIQYF,TGTGCCAGCAGCCCAGACAGGGGGCAAAACATTCAGTACTTC,TRBD1,TRBV7-2,many,TRBJ2-4
CSARPGQFNQPQHF,TGCAGTGCAAGGCCGGGACAGTTCAATCAGCCCCAGCATTTT,TRBD1,TRBV20-1,.,TRBJ1-5
CASSLVPRNTIYF,TGTGCCAGCAGCTTGGTGCCCCGAAACACCATATATTTT,.,TRBV5-4,.,TRBJ1-3
CASSLDYSSYNEQFF,TGCGCCAGCAGCTTGGATTATTCCTCCTACAATGAGCAGTTCTTC,.,TRBV5-1,.,TRBJ2-1
CASSDRSRGTGEGYTF,TGTGCCAGCAGTGATAGGTCTAGAGGGACAGGGGAAGGCTACACCTTC,TRBD1,TRBV25-1,few,TRBJ1-2
CASSLGGSVNEQFF,TGTGCCAGCAGCCTGGGAGGGAGCGTCAATGAGCAGTTCTTC,TRBD2,TRBV7-2,many,TRBJ2-1
CATPQVRNSIYF,TGTGCCACCCCTCAGGTGCGAAACTCCATATATTTT,.,TRBV6-5,.,TRBJ1-3
CASSQAPGTNCGYTF,TGCGCCAGCAGCCAAGCTCCGGGGACTAACTGTGGCTACACCTTC,.,TRBV4-1,few,TRBJ1-2
CAGSTTGTYEQYF,TGTGCCGGCAGTACGACAGGGACCTACGAGCAGTACTTC,TRBD1,TRBV6-2/TRBV6-3,.,TRBJ2-7
CASKEEGSNTEAFF,TGTGCCAGCAAAGAGGAGGGCTCGAACACTGAAGCTTTCTTT,.,TRBV12-3/TRBV12-4,.,TRBJ1-1
CASSQDDRIATNIQYF,TGTGCCAGCAGCCAAGACGACAGAATAGCCACAAACATTCAGTACTTC,.,TRBV4-2,many,TRBJ2-4
CASSAGPRNTEAFF,TGTGCCAGCAGCGCCGGGCCGCGGAACACTGAAGCTTTCTTT,.,TRBV9,few,TRBJ1-1
CASRIIPYEQYF,TGTGCCAGCAGGATCATCCCCTACGAGCAGTACTTC,.,TRBV6-2/TRBV6-3,few,TRBJ2-7
CASSQDGTSREPQHF,TGTGCCAGCAGCCAAGACGGCACCTCAAGGGAGCCCCAGCATTTT,.,TRBV3-1,.,TRBJ1-5
CASSRAADNNEQFF,TGCGCCAGCAGTCGAGCGGCGGACAATAATGAGCAGTTCTTC,.,TRBV4-3,few,TRBJ2-1